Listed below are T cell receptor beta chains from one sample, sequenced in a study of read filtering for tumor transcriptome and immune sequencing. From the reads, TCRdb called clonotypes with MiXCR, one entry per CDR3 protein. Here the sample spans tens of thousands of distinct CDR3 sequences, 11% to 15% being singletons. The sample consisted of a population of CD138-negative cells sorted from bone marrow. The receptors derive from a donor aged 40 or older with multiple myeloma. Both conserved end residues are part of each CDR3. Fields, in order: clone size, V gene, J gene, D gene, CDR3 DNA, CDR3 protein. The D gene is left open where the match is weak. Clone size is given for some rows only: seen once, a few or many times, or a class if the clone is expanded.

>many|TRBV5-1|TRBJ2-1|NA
TGCGCCAGCAGCTTACTCCAGAAAAACTACAATGAGCAGTTCTTC
CASSLLQKNYNEQFF
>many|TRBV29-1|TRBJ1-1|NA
TGCAGCGTTGAAGATCGGCTCACTGAAGCTTTCTTT
CSVEDRLTEAFF
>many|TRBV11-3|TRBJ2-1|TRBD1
TGTGCCAGCAGCTTGTTTGGACAGGGGACGAGGGAGCAGTTCTTC
CASSLFGQGTREQFF
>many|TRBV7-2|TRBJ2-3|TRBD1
TGTGCCAGCAGCTCCCAAGTGCCGGGACAGGGTCCAGATACGCAGTATTTT
CASSSQVPGQGPDTQYF
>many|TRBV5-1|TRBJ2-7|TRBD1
TGCGCCAGCAGCTCCGGGACAGGGTCGCGGGAGCAGTACTTC
CASSSGTGSREQYF
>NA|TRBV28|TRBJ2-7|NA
TGTGCCAGCAGTTCCCACCTACACAGGGTGTTC
CASSSHLHRVF
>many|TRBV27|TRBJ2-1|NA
TGTGCCAGCAGTTTAGGCGGGTTCAGTTACAATGAGCAGTTCTTC
CASSLGGFSYNEQFF
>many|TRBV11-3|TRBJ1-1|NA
TGTGCCAGCAGCCCAGGGTTCCTGGCCACTGAAGCTTTCTTT
CASSPGFLATEAFF
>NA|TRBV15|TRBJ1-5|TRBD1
TGTGCCACCAGCGTATACAGGGGTGGCTATCAGCCCCAGCATTTT
CATSVYRGGYQPQHF
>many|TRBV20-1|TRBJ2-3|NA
TGCAGTGCTAGAGATAATCGGGGGCCTAGCACAGATACGCAGTATTTT
CSARDNRGPSTDTQYF
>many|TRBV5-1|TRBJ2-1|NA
TGCGCCAGCAGCTTGGTAGCTAGGGGTAATGAGCAGTTCTTC
CASSLVARGNEQFF
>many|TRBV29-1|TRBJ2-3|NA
TGCAGCGTTTTTTCCGCAAGGGGTCCGGCTAGTCCTATGGGTACGCAGTATTTT
CSVFSARGPASPMGTQYF
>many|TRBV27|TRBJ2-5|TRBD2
TGTGCCAGCAGCCGATGGACTAGCGGGAGGGTAGAGACCCAGTACTTC
CASSRWTSGRVETQYF
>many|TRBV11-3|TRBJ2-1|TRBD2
TGTGCCAGCAGCTTATGGGCTAGCGGGTACTCCTACAATGAGCAGTTCTTC
CASSLWASGYSYNEQFF